The 2 T cell receptor beta chains below were found in one sample sequenced in a study of beta chain features in type 1 diabetes. Expressed TCRB transcripts were sequenced after all isolated RNA was converted to cDNA. The data were produced by immunoSEQ multiplex PCR, yet TCRdb's version contains in-frame clones alone and is incomplete. The data show over 150,000 clones, about 13% seen once. The material sequenced was central memory CD4+ T cells from blood. Receptors originate from a woman between 18 and 29 years old in good health.

The chain is built from TRBV6-6 and TRBJ2-7; 10 nucleotides agree with TRBD2. CDR1 is MNHNY and CDR2 is SVGAGI in the germline V gene (reference sequence). V was pared by 4 bases and J by 2 bases, with 2 bases of the junction left unmatched. This CDR3 comprises 14 residues. CDR3 sequence reads: CASSSGTSAYEQYF. The DNA for the CDR3 is TGTGCCAGCAGTTCCGGGACTAGCGCCTACGAGCAGTACTTC.

This clone was recorded a few times. The V call is TRBV6-5, the J call TRBJ2-7; 7 bases map to TRBD1. The CDR3 extends over 15 amino acids. The V gene's germline CDR1 is MNHEY and CDR2 SVGAGI. V was clipped by 7 bases and J by 2 bases; unmatched bases: 11. This chain's CDR3 is CASNPRQGSTYEQYF. The CDR3, as DNA: TGTGCCAGCAACCCAAGACAGGGCTCAACCTACGAGCAGTACTTC.